The sequence of this T cell receptor beta chain was determined in a study of shared clonotypes between healthy human individuals. Terminally differentiated effector memory CD45RA+ cells were excluded from the naive CD8 cells, which were CD45RO-negative and positively selected for CCR7. The CDR3 covers 14 residues. From germline, CDR1 is SGHVS and CDR2 FQNEAQ. V dropped 1 base and J dropped 2 bases, with 9 bases sitting between them. The data were produced by immunoSEQ multiplex PCR, yet TCRdb's version contains in-frame clones alone and is incomplete. The table shows some 1,900,000 clones, with about 95% occurring only once.

This TCR was recovered from a young man in good health. The specimen sequenced was naive CD8+ T cells sorted from blood. The chain carries TRBV7-8 and TRBJ2-7; D call uncertain. CDR3 coding DNA: TGTGCCAGCAGCTTAGGTGGGTCCACCTACGAGCAGTACTTC. It codes for CASSLGGSTYEQYF.